This T cell receptor (beta chain) was recovered during a study of early T cells in non-severe SARS-CoV-2 infection. Turning to the study itself: Sequenced bulk RNA came from whole blood that was unsorted, and chains were unpaired. Study-level findings and limits: VDJdb matching skewed toward anti-spike CD8 responses, missing private and CD4 specificities.

As concerns this clonotype: The antigen is not known.

Researchers attached unique molecular identifiers to individual cDNA molecules. TCRdb fed the 5' RACE reads into MiXCR, producing one record per CDR3 protein. Here the sample spans roughly 45,000 distinct CDR3 sequences, approximately 10% being singletons. Sequences were obtained from whole blood. The clonotype was recovered from an adult who was a healthcare worker with PCR-confirmed SARS-CoV-2 infection or an uninfected control (not recorded which).

This CDR3 is CASSQGLHTIYEQYF. As DNA, the CDR3 is TGTGCCAGCAGCCAAGGGCTTCATACTATCTACGAGCAGTACTTC. V usage is TRBV14 and J usage is TRBJ2-7; D is unclear. Germline CDR1 and CDR2: SGHDN and FVKESK. V lost 1 base and J 3 bases, leaving 13 bases between the germline ends. The CDR3 has 15 residues.